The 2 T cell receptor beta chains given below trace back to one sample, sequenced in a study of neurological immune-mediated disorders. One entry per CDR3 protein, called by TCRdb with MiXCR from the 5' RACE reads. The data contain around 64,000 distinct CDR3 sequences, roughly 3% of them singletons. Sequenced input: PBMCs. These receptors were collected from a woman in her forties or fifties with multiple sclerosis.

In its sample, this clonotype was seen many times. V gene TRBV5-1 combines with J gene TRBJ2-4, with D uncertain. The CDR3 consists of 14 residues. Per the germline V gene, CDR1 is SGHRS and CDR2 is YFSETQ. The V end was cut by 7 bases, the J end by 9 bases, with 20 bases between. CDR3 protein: CASPMTDFCGIQYF. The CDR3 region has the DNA TGCGCCAGCCCTATGACTGATTTTTGCGGCATTCAGTACTTC.

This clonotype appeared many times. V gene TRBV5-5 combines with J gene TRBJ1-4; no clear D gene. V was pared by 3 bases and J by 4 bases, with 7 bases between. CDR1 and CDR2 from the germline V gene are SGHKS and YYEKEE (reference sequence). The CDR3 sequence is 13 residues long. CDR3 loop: CASSSAINEKLFF. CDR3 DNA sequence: TGTGCCAGCAGCTCAGCGATTAATGAAAAACTGTTTTTT.